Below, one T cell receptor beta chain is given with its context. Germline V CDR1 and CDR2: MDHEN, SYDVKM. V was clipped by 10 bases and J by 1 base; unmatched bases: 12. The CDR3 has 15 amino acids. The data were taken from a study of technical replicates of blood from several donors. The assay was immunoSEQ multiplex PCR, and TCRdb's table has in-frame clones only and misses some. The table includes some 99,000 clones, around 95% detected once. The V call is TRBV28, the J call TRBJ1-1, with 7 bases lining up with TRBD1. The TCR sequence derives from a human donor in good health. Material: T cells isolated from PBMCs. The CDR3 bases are TGTGCCACCAGACTGACAGGGTCGGGGAACACTGAAGCTTTCTTT. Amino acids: CATRLTGSGNTEAFF. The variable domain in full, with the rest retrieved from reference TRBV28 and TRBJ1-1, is DVKVTQSSRYLVKRTGEKVFLECVQDMDHENMFWYRQDPGLGLRLIYFSYDVKMKEKGDIPEGYSVSREKKERFSLILESASTNQTSMYLCATRLTGSGNTEAFFGQGTRLTVV.